A single sample is the source of the 26 T cell receptor beta chains below, sequenced in a study of control samples from healthy donors and cancer patients. Data came from immunoSEQ multiplex PCR; TCRdb stores just in-frame clones and leaves some out. The sample has 110,000 to 150,000 clones, approximately 91% seen once. The sequenced sample was blood. The receptors shown here come from a man aged 30 to 39 in good health.

The CDR3, as DNA: TGTGCCAGCAGCCAAGCGGGGGGTGGAGAGACCCAGTACTTC. This encodes CASSQAGGGETQYF. This sequence joins TRBV7-2 and TRBJ2-5, with 9 bases fitting TRBD2. The CDR3 has 14 residues. From germline, CDR1 is SGHTA and CDR2 FQGNSA. V shed 5 bases and J 4 bases; nucleotides not matched to a gene: 5.

The chain has TRBV6-6 and TRBJ2-1; TRBD2 aligns across 12 bases. Germline trimming cut 5 bases from V and 6 bases from J; bases unmatched to any gene: 8. The CDR3 runs 16 residues. Germline lookup yields CDR1 MNHNY and CDR2 SVGAGI (reference sequence). CDR3 DNA: TGTGCCAGCAGTGGCCACGGGACTAGCGGGTCCAATGAGCAGTTCTTC. Its protein is CASSGHGTSGSNEQFF.

A note on this clone: A read error may produce the germline difference seen at one junction end. This sequence joins TRBV7-9 and TRBJ2-7; D is tentatively TRBD1 or TRBD2 (6 bases each). The CDR3 loop spans 12 amino acids. Per germline, CDR1 SEHNR and CDR2 FQNEAQ (reference sequence). CDR3 in amino acids: CASSLEGGLAFF. CDR3 nucleotides: TGTGCCAGCAGCTTAGAGGGGGGTCTAGCCTTCTTC.

The gene calls are TRBV24-1 and TRBJ2-2, with unresolved D. V was shortened by 9 bases and J by 5 bases, with 12 bases between the two germline ends. The CDR3 covers 13 residues. Germline CDR1 reads KGHDR; CDR2 reads SFDVKD. CDR3 bases: TGTGCCACCGGGCGGTTGAGTACCGGGGAGCTGTTTTTT. It specifies CATGRLSTGELFF.

This sequence joins TRBV7-2 and TRBJ2-5, with D perhaps given as TRBD1 or TRBD2 (7 bases each). Germline V gene sequence: CDR1 SGHTA, CDR2 FQGNSA. The length of the CDR3 is 16 residues. Trimming removed 1 base at V and 5 bases at J, with 17 bases between. CDR3 sequence reads: CASSLELPRGGETQYF. The DNA of the CDR3 is TGTGCCAGCAGCTTAGAGTTGCCCAGGGGGGGGGAGACCCAGTACTTC.

The CDR3 region is CASSFGAANNYGYTF. CDR3 in DNA: TGTGCCAGCAGCTTCGGGGCAGCTAATAACTATGGCTACACCTTC. V usage is TRBV7-6 and J usage is TRBJ1-2, with D possibly being TRBD1 (5 bases). V lost 3 bases to trimming and J lost 1 base, with 12 bases between them. CDR3 length: 15 amino acids. Germline V gene data show CDR1 as SGHVS and CDR2 as FNYEAQ.

This chain connects TRBV4-1 to TRBJ2-3, with D perhaps matching TRBD2 (6 bases). The CDR3 is made up of 16 amino acids. Germline V CDR1 and CDR2: MGHRA, YSYEKL. Trimming cost V 4 bases and J 6 bases, with 20 bases left between them. The CDR3 loop reads CASSRGGRPGVDTQYF. The CDR3 bases are TGCGCCAGCAGCCGCGGAGGGAGGCCCGGTGTTGATACGCAGTATTTT.

V and J are TRBV11-2 and TRBJ2-7; 9 bases map to TRBD2. Trimming at V came to 5 bases and at J to 0 bases, leaving 5 bases not matched to a gene. Germline-derived CDR1 and CDR2 are SGHAT and FQNNGV. The CDR3 runs to 15 residues. CDR3 protein: CASSLLAGTSYEQYF. The CDR3 DNA follows: TGTGCCAGCAGCCTCCTAGCGGGGACCTCCTACGAGCAGTACTTC. Looking up the rest from reference TRBV11-2 and TRBJ2-7 gives the full variable domain: EAGVAQSPRYKIIEKRQSVAFWCNPISGHATLYWYQQILGQGPKLLIQFQNNGVVDDSQLPKDRFSAERLKGVDSTLKIQPAKLEDSAVYLCASSLLAGTSYEQYFGPGTRLTVT.

This clone was seen just once. The V and J genes are TRBV11-3 and TRBJ2-2, with 11 bases aligning to TRBD2. The CDR3 spans 15 residues. V lost 5 bases and J lost 7; bases outside the gene matches: 6. Germline V gene lookup returns CDR1 SGHNT and CDR2 YENEEA. Written as DNA, the CDR3 is TGTGCCAGCAGCGAACTAGCGGGAGTGGGCGGGGAGCTGTTTTTT. Translated, it gives CASSELAGVGGELFF.

The chain carries TRBV6-5 and TRBJ1-6; a weak D match, TRBD1 (5 bases). Trimming took 2 bases from V and 7 from J, leaving 9 bases between them. The CDR3 is made up of 14 amino acids. Germline loops: CDR1 MNHEY, CDR2 SVGAGI. CDR3 nucleotides: TGTGCCAGCAGTTACGGGGCAGTAAATTCACCCCTCCACTTT. This encodes CASSYGAVNSPLHF.

The rearrangement links TRBV5-1 to TRBJ2-7; a weak D match, TRBD1 (6 bases). Trimming shortened V by 0 bases and J by 4 bases, and 14 bases separated the two germline ends. Germline loops: CDR1 SGHRS, CDR2 YFSETQ. This CDR3 contains 15 residues. The CDR3 sequence is CASSLGTDTLYEQYF. The CDR3 DNA reads as TGCGCCAGCAGCTTGGGGACAGACACGCTGTACGAGCAGTACTTC.

The chain employs TRBV19 and TRBJ2-7; 8 nucleotides match TRBD1. This CDR3 is 15 amino acids long. J lost 3 bases, V lost 3 bases, and 7 bases had no gene match. Germline V gives CDR1 LNHDA, CDR2 SQIVND (reference sequence). DNA of the CDR3: TGTGCCAGTAGTATCGGACAGGGTCCAGGCTACGAGCAGTACTTC. It specifies CASSIGQGPGYEQYF.

CDR3 region: CATGETAGGPNEQFF. The CDR3 nucleotides read TGTGCCACGGGGGAAACAGCGGGAGGGCCTAATGAGCAGTTCTTC. The chain uses TRBV6-4 and TRBJ2-1; 10 bases map to TRBD2. V was clipped by 10 bases and J by 7 bases; unmatched bases: 13. The CDR3 loop spans 15 amino acids. CDR1 MRHNA and CDR2 SNTAGT come from the germline V gene.

This clone was seen only a few times. The chain joins TRBV2 to TRBJ2-7, with TRBD1 matching 7 bases. CDR3 size: 15 residues. V lost 6 bases and J lost 0; bases outside the gene matches: 8. Germline V gives CDR1 SNHLY, CDR2 FYNNEI. CDR3 in amino acids: CASSSGQFSSYEQYF. The CDR3 DNA is TGTGCCAGCAGCTCGGGACAGTTTAGCTCCTACGAGCAGTACTTC. Full variable domain (rest looked up from reference TRBV2 and TRBJ2-7): EPEVTQTPSHQVTQMGQEVILRCVPISNHLYFYWYRQILGQKVEFLVSFYNNEISEKSEIFDDQFSVERPDGSNFTLKIRSTKLEDSAMYFCASSSGQFSSYEQYFGPGTRLTVT.

This clone was seen once. The rearrangement joins TRBV27 to TRBJ2-7, with D unclear. This CDR3 contains 14 residues. The ends were cut back, 2 bases at V and 2 bases at J, with 10 bases in the middle. Germline CDR1 MNHEY, CDR2 SMNVEV (reference sequence). CDR3 protein: CASSLKAEAYEQYF. Written as DNA, the CDR3 is TGTGCCAGCAGTTTAAAGGCGGAAGCCTACGAGCAGTACTTC.

Note on this clone: The identical CDR3 is also encoded by other nucleotide sequences in the sample. The gene calls are TRBV20-1 and TRBJ2-7, with D uncertain. From germline, CDR1 is DFQATT and CDR2 SNEGSKA (reference sequence). V shed 5 bases and J shed 3 bases, with 8 bases lying between them. The CDR3 totals 11 residues. CDR3 in amino acids: CSALGNYEQYF. In DNA form, the CDR3 reads TGCAGTGCTCTAGGGAACTACGAGCAGTACTTC.

This clone was seen a few times. The chain uses TRBV6-6 and TRBJ1-2, with TRBD1 matching over 8 bases. The CDR3 consists of 15 residues. V shed 7 bases, J shed 4 bases, and the junction held 11 bases outside the gene matches. Germline loops: CDR1 MNHNY, CDR2 SVGAGI (reference sequence). The DNA for the CDR3 is TGTGCCAGCACCTATGATCAGGGGGCAAGCTATGGCTACACCTTC. Its protein is CASTYDQGASYGYTF.

DNA for the CDR3: TGTGCCAGCAGCGTAGATAGACGTGGGGACATTCAGTACTTC. Its translation is CASSVDRRGDIQYF. This chain connects TRBV9 to TRBJ2-4; D is uncertain. This CDR3 spans 14 amino acids. The V end lost 0 bases, the J end lost 8 bases, and 12 bases lay between the germline ends. CDR1 and CDR2 from the germline V gene are SGDLS and YYNGEE.

The chain has TRBV5-4 and TRBJ2-7, with TRBD1 identical over 7 bases. Per germline, CDR1 SGHNT and CDR2 YYREEE (reference sequence). J was trimmed by 0 bases and V by 5 bases; bases with no gene match: 8. This CDR3 is 15 amino acids long. CDR3 sequence: CASRVLGQASYEQYF. Written as DNA, the CDR3 is TGTGCCAGCAGAGTCCTAGGACAGGCCTCCTACGAGCAGTACTTC. Combining the CDR3 with reference TRBV5-4 and TRBJ2-7 gives the whole variable domain ETGVTQSPTHLIKTRGQQVTLRCSSQSGHNTVSWYQQALGQGPQFIFQYYREEENGRGNFPPRFSGLQFPNYSSELNVNALELDDSALYLCASRVLGQASYEQYFGPGTRLTVT.

This rearrangement joins TRBV6-4 to TRBJ2-7, with TRBD2 matching over 7 bases. Trimming at V came to 4 bases and at J to 2 bases, leaving 8 bases not matched to a gene. This CDR3 contains 15 residues. Germline lookup yields CDR1 MRHNA and CDR2 SNTAGT. CDR3 DNA sequence: TGTGCCAGCAGTGTAATAGCGGGTGAAACCTACGAGCAGTACTTC. Its translation: CASSVIAGETYEQYF.

CDR3 sequence reads: CAINRGHNYGYTF. The CDR3 nucleotides read TGTGCCATCAACAGGGGGCATAACTATGGCTACACCTTC. This chain connects TRBV30 to TRBJ1-2; TRBD1 agrees at 9 bases. Germline values: CDR1 GTSNPN, CDR2 SVGIG (reference sequence). V was pared by 8 bases and J by 1 base, with 5 bases of the junction left unmatched. This CDR3 has 13 amino acids.

The chain uses TRBV5-8 and TRBJ2-2; 7 nucleotides align to TRBD2. V was clipped by 6 bases and J by 0 bases; unmatched bases: 14. CDR3 length equals 18 residues. CDR1 and CDR2 (germline): SGHTS, YDEGEE. The CDR3 nucleotides are TGTGCCAGCACCCCGTCTTGGCTAGCGGATGCGAACACCGGGGAGCTGTTTTTT. This gives the protein CASTPSWLADANTGELFF.

The chain uses TRBV6-6 and TRBJ2-7; D unresolved. CDR1 is MNHNY and CDR2 is SVGAGI in the germline V gene (reference sequence). The CDR3 runs to 9 residues. V lost 9 bases, J lost 4 bases, and 4 bases lay in between. The CDR3 DNA reads TGTGCCAGGGATTACGAGCAGTACTTC. Translated: CARDYEQYF.

This clone was observed at least ten times. The chain combines TRBV14 with TRBJ2-1; TRBD2 agrees at 11 bases. The CDR3 has 21 residues. V lost 2 bases to trimming and J lost 4 bases; unmatched junction nucleotides: 19. The germline CDR1 and CDR2 sequences are SGHDN and FVKESK. CDR3: CASSQFLSVSQLAGEYNEQFF. The DNA for the CDR3 is TGTGCCAGCAGCCAATTTCTGTCGGTTTCCCAACTAGCGGGGGAATACAATGAGCAGTTCTTC. The variable domain in full, with the rest retrieved from reference TRBV14 and TRBJ2-1, is EAGVTQFPSHSVIEKGQTVTLRCDPISGHDNLYWYRRVMGKEIKFLLHFVKESKQDESGMPNNRFLAERTGGTYSTLKVQPAELEDSGVYFCASSQFLSVSQLAGEYNEQFFGPGTRLTVL.

The J gene is TRBJ2-7, the V gene TRBV6-1; 8 positions match TRBD1. Trimming cost V 0 bases and J 1 base; bases outside gene matches: 5. The germline gives CDR1 MNHNS, CDR2 SASEGT. The CDR3 has 16 residues. CDR3 DNA sequence: TGTGCCAGCAGTGAAGCCCAGGGGGCGGGATCCTACGAGCAGTACTTC. This encodes CASSEAQGAGSYEQYF.

J is TRBJ2-3 and V is TRBV4-3; 7 bases fit TRBD2. Germline values: CDR1 LGHNA, CDR2 YSLEER. V shed 1 base, J shed 0 bases, and the junction held 4 bases outside the gene matches. The CDR3 extends over 16 amino acids. For the CDR3, the DNA is TGCGCCAGCAGCCAAGGGTTGGGGGGGAGCACAGATACGCAGTATTTT. Its translation: CASSQGLGGSTDTQYF.